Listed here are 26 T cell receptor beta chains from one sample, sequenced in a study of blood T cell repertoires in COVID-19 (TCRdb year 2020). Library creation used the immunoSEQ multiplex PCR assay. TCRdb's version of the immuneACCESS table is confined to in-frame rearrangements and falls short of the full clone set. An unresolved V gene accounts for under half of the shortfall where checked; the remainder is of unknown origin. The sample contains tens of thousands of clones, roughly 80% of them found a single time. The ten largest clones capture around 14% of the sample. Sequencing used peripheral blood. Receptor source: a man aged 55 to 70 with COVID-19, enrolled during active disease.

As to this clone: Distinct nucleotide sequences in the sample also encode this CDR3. The CDR3, as DNA: TGCGCCAGCAGCGCAGGGGGTGGAGAGACCCAGTACTTC. Residues: CASSAGGGETQYF. This rearrangement joins TRBV5-1 to TRBJ2-5, with 7 positions matching TRBD1. J gave up 4 bases and V 4 bases, and 4 bases lay outside the gene matches. The CDR3 is 13 residues long. Germline V gene data show CDR1 as SGHRS and CDR2 as YFSETQ.

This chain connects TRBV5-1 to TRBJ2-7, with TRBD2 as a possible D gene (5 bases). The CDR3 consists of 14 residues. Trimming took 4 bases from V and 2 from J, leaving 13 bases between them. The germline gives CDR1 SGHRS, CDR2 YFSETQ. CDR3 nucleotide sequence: TGCGCCAGCAGCCTCGGAGGAGAACCCTACGAGCAGTACTTC. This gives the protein CASSLGGEPYEQYF.

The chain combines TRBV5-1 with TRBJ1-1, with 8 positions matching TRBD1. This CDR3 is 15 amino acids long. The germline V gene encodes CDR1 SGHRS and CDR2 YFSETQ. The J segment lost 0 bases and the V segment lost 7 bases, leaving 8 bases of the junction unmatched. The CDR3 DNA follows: TGCGCCAGCGACAAATCAGGGGGCTTGAACACTGAAGCTTTCTTT. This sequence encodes CASDKSGGLNTEAFF.

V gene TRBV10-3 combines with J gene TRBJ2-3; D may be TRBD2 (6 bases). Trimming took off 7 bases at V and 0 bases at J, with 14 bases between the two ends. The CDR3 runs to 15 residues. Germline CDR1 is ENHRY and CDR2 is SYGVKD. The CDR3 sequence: CAITEGSGSTDTQYF. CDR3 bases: TGTGCCATCACCGAAGGGAGCGGGAGCACAGATACGCAGTATTTT.

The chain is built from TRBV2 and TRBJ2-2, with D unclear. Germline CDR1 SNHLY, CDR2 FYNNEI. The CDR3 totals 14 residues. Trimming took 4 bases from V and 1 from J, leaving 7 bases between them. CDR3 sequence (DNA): TGTGCCAGCAGTGTCGGTAGGAACACCGGGGAGCTGTTTTTT. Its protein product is CASSVGRNTGELFF.

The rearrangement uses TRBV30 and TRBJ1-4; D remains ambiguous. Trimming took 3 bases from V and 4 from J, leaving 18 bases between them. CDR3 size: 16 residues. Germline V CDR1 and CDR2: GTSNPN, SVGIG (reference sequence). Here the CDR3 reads CAWRNIAGNINEKLFF. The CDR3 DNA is TGTGCCTGGAGGAATATTGCCGGGAACATTAATGAAAAACTGTTTTTT.

The CDR3 is CASRGRDRGWDTQYF. CDR3 coding DNA: TGTGCCAGCAGGGGACGGGACAGGGGATGGGATACGCAGTATTTT. The V gene is TRBV2, the J gene TRBJ2-3, with 10 bases fitting TRBD1. The germline gives CDR1 SNHLY, CDR2 FYNNEI. CDR3 size: 15 residues. J gave up 6 bases and V 6 bases, and 9 bases lay outside the gene matches.

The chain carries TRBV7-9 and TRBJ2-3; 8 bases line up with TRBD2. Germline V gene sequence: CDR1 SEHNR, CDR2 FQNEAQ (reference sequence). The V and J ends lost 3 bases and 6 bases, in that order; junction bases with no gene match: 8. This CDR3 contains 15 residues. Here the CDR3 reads CASSFTSGSGDTQYF. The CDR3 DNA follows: TGTGCCAGCAGCTTTACAAGCGGGAGTGGGGATACGCAGTATTTT.

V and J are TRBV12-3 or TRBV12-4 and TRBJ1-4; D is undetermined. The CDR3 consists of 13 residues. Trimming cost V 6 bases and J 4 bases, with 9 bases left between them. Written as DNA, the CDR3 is TGTGCCAGCAGCCGAAATAGTAATGAAAAACTGTTTTTT. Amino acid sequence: CASSRNSNEKLFF.

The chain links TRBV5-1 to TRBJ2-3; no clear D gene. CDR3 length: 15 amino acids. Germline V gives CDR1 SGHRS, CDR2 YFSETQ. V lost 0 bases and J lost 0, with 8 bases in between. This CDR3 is CASSLDSSSTDTQYF. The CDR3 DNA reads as TGCGCCAGCAGCTTGGACTCTTCTAGCACAGATACGCAGTATTTT.

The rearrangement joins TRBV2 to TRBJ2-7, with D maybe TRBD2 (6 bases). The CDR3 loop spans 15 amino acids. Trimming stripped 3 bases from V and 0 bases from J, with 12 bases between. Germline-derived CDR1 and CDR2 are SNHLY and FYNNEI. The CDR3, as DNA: TGTGCCAGCAGTGATGGCGGGGTGAGCTCCTACGAGCAGTACTTC. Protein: CASSDGGVSSYEQYF.

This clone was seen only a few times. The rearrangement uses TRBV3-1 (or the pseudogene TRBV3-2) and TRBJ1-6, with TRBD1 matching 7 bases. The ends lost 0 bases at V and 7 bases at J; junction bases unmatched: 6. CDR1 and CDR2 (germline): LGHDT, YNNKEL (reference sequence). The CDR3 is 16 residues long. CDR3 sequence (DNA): TGTGCCAGCAGCCAAGAGAGAGGCAGGGGGAATTCACCCCTCCACTTT. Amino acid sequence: CASSQERGRGNSPLHF.

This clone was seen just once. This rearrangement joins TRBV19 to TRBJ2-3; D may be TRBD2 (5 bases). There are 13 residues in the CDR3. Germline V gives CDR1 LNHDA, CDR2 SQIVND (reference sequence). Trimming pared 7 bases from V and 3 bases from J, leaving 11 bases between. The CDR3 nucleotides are TGTGCCAGTATACTCTCGGGGACAGATACGCAGTATTTT. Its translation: CASILSGTDTQYF.

CDR3 in DNA: TGTGCCAGCAGCTGGACAGGGTTTCATCAGCCCCAGCATTTT. It is translated as CASSWTGFHQPQHF. The chain has TRBV7-2 and TRBJ1-5, with 8 bases identical to TRBD1. The CDR3 contains 14 residues. Trimming removed 4 bases from V and 5 bases from J; junction bases left unmatched: 4. Germline assignment: CDR1 SGHTA and CDR2 FQGNSA.

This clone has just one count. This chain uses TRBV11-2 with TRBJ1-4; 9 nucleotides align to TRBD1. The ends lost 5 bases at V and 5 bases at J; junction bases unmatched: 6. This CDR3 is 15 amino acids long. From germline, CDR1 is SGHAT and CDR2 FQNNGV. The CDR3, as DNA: TGTGCCAGCAGCCGCTCCGGGACAGGGAATGAAAAACTGTTTTTT. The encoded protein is CASSRSGTGNEKLFF.

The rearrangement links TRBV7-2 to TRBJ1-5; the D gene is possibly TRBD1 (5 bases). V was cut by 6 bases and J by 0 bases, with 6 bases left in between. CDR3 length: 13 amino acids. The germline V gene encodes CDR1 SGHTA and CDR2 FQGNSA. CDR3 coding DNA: TGTGCCAGCAGACAGGATAGCAATCAGCCCCAGCATTTT. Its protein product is CASRQDSNQPQHF.

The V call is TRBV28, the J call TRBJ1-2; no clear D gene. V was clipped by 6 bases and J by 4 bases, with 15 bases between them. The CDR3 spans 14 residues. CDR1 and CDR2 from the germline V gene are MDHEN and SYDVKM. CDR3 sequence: CASRSVRGFYGYTF. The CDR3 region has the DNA TGTGCCAGCAGGTCCGTTCGGGGTTTCTATGGCTACACCTTC.

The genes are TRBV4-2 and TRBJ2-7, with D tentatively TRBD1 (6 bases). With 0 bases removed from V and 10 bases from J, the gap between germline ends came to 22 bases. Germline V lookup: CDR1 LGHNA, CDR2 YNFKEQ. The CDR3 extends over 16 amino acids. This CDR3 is CASSQEAGTRSTSQYF. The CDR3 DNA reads TGTGCCAGCAGCCAAGAGGCCGGGACACGTTCTACGAGTCAGTACTTC.

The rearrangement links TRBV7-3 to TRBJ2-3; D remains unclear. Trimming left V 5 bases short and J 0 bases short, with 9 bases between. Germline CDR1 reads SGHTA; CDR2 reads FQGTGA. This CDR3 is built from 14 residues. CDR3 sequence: CASSPTHSTDTQYF. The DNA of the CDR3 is TGTGCCAGCAGCCCTACTCACAGCACAGATACGCAGTATTTT.

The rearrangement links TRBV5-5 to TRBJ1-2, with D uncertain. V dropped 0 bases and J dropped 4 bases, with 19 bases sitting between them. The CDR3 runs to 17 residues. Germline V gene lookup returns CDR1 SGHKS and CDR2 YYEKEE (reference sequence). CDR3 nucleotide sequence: TGTGCCAGCAGCTTGGGAGAGATACCGTTAAAATTCTATGGCTACACCTTC. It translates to CASSLGEIPLKFYGYTF.

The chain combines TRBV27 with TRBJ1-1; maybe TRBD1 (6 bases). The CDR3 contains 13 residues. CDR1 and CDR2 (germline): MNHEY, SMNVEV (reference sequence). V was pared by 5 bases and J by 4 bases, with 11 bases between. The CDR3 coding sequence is TGTGCCAGCAGTGAGACAGGTCGCACTGAAGCTTTCTTT. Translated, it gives CASSETGRTEAFF.

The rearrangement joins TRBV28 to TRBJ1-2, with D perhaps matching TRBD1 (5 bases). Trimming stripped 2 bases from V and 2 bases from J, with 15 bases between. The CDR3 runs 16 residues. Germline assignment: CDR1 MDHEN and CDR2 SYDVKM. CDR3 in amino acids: CASSLRNPQANYGYTF. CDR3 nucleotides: TGTGCCAGCAGTTTACGCAACCCACAGGCGAACTATGGCTACACCTTC.

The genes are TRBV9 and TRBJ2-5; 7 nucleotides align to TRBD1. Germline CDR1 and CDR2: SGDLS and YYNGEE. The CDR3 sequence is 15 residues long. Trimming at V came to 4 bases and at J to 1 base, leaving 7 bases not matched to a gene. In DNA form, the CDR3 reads TGTGCCAGCAGCCTCCAGACAGGGCCCCAAGAGACCCAGTACTTC. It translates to CASSLQTGPQETQYF.

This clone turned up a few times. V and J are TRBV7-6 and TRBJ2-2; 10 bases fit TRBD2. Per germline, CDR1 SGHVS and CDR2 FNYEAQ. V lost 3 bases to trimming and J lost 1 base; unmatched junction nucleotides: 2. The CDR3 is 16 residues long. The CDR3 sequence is CASSFRLAGNTGELFF. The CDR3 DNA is TGTGCCAGCAGCTTCCGACTAGCGGGGAACACCGGGGAGCTGTTTTTT.

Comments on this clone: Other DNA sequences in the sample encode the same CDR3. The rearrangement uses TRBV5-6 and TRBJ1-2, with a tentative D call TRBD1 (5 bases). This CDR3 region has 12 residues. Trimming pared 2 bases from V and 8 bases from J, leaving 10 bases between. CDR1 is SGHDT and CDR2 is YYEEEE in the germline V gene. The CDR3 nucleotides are TGTGCCAGCAGCTTATCCGGGGGAGGCTACACCTTC. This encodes CASSLSGGGYTF.

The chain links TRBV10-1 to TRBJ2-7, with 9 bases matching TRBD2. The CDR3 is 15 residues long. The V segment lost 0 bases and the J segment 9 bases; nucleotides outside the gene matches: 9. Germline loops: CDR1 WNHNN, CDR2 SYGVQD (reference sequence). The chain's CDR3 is CASSESRSGRLGQYF. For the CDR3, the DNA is TGCGCCAGCAGTGAGTCCCGTAGCGGGAGACTGGGGCAGTACTTC.